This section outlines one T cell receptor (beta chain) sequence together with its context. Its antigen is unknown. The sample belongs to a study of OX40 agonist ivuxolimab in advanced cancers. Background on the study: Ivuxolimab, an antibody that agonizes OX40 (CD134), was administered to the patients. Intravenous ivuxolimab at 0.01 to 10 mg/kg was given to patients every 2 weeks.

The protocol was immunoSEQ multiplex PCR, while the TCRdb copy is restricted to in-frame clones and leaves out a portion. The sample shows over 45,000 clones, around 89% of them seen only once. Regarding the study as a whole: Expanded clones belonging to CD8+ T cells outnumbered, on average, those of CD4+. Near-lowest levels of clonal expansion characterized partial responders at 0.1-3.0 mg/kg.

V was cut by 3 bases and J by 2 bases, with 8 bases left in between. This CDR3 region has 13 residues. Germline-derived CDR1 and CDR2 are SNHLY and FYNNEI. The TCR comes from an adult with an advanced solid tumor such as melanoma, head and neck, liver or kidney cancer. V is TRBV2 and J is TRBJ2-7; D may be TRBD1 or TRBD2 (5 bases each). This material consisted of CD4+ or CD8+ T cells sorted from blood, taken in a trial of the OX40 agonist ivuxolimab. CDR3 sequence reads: CASSEGPTYEQYF. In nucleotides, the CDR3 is TGTGCCAGCAGTGAGGGACCTACCTACGAGCAGTACTTC.